The T cell receptor beta chain under discussion was sequenced for a study of radiation and T cells in renal cell carcinoma. Germline lookup yields CDR1 SNHLY and CDR2 FYNNEI. Trimming at V came to 6 bases and at J to 2 bases, leaving 9 bases not matched to a gene. The CDR3 is 16 amino acids. Time point denoted: blood 2 weeks post-SBRT. This sample's treatment: 15 Gy SBRT to primary tumor, nephrectomy 4 weeks later. Blood was sampled at baseline, 2 weeks and 4 weeks after SBRT. Generated by immunoSEQ multiplex PCR, the TCRdb table keeps only in-frame clones and is missing some. The table has 100,000 to 150,000 clones, around 81% seen once.

The TCR comes from a man aged 45-60 years with renal cell carcinoma. This specimen consisted of blood, obtained from a patient whose treatment included radiotherapy and nephrectomy. The chain combines TRBV2 with TRBJ2-2, with TRBD1 identical over 7 bases. This CDR3 is CASRTGPEINTGELFF. The CDR3 DNA is TGTGCCAGCAGGACAGGGCCCGAAATAAACACCGGGGAGCTGTTTTTT.